Each of the 16 T cell receptor beta chains below was sequenced from the same sample in a study of blood T cells in healthy people across ages. The use of a sample-barcoded 5' primer and a J-beta primer mix characterized a second PCR of 7 to 11 cycles. MiXCR, applied by TCRdb to the 5' RACE reads, yields one record per CDR3 protein. Among 800,000 or so distinct CDR3 sequences, roughly 25% were seen once, and the ten largest hold more than 3%. The sample was also reused in another study, on T cells of mothers and their children.

Sequencing used blood. Source of these receptors: a boy aged 5-17 years in good health.

CDR3: CASSRGTSGNLQETQYF. The CDR3 DNA follows: TGCGCCAGCAGTCGGGGGACTAGCGGAAACCTACAAGAGACCCAGTACTTC. The chain links TRBV4-3 to TRBJ2-5; 11 bases map to TRBD2. CDR1 is LGHNA, CDR2 YSLEER, per germline. Trimming cost V 6 bases and J 2 bases; bases outside gene matches: 11. The CDR3 loop spans 17 amino acids.

V is TRBV20-1 and J is TRBJ2-5; TRBD2 agrees at 7 bases. The J call may not be correct, given that the DNA end is closer to TRBJ2-7. The germline CDR1 and CDR2 sequences are DFQATT and SNEGSKA (reference sequence). The CDR3 has 13 amino acids. The CDR3 nucleotides are TGCAGTGCACTCCGGGACTATTCTTACGAGCAGTACTTC. Its protein product is CSALRDYSYEQYF.

This clonotype was seen only a few times. The CDR3 region is CASTESGGPYGYTF. The CDR3 region has the DNA TGCGCCAGCACCGAGTCCGGCGGACCCTATGGCTACACCTTC. The chain employs TRBV5-1 and TRBJ1-2; D is uncertain. The V and J ends lost 6 bases and 4 bases respectively, with 16 bases between them. The V gene's germline CDR1 is SGHRS and CDR2 YFSETQ. This CDR3 is built from 14 residues.

This clonotype was counted at least ten times. The V call is TRBV10-2, the J call TRBJ2-3; a weak D match, TRBD2 (7 bases). With 6 bases removed from V and 2 bases from J, the gap between germline ends came to 15 bases. Germline V gene lookup returns CDR1 WSHSY and CDR2 SAAADI. The CDR3 is made up of 15 amino acids. CDR3 sequence reads: CASRDWRGLTDTQYF. Written as DNA, the CDR3 is TGCGCCAGCAGGGACTGGCGGGGGCTCACAGATACGCAGTATTTT.

V gene TRBV4-3 combines with J gene TRBJ1-4; no firm D call. The CDR3 has 15 amino acids. Germline CDR1 LGHNA, CDR2 YSLEER. V was cut by 1 base and J by 7 bases, with 13 bases left in between. The CDR3 is CASSQVDLLGEKLFF. CDR3 sequence (DNA): TGCGCCAGCAGCCAAGTGGACCTCCTCGGTGAAAAACTGTTTTTT.

This clonotype was observed a few times. The chain has TRBV5-6 and TRBJ2-7; 10 bases are a match to TRBD1. Germline CDR1 is SGHDT and CDR2 is YYEEEE. This CDR3 is built from 15 residues. V lost 0 bases and J lost 3; bases outside the gene matches: 3. In DNA form, the CDR3 reads TGTGCCAGCAGCTTGGGGACAGGGGGGGGCTACGAGCAGTACTTC. Its translation is CASSLGTGGGYEQYF.

In its sample, this clonotype was seen a few times. The chain is built from TRBV6-2 or TRBV6-3 and TRBJ2-1; 8 nucleotides match TRBD1. The CDR3 consists of 13 residues. CDR1 MNHEY and CDR2 SVGEGT come from the germline V gene. J lost 4 bases, V lost 10 bases, and 6 bases had no gene match. The CDR3 protein is CAIAQGEYNEQFF. The CDR3 nucleotides read TGTGCCATCGCACAGGGGGAATACAATGAGCAGTTCTTC.

V is TRBV29-1 and J is TRBJ2-5; no clear D. The J call may not be correct, given that the DNA end is closer to TRBJ2-1. The CDR3 has 11 residues. Germline lookup yields CDR1 SQVTM and CDR2 ANQGSEA. The CDR3 nucleotides read TGCAGCGGCCATCAAGACAATGAGCAGTTCTTC. It encodes CSGHQDNEQFF.

This clonotype has more than one count but fewer than ten. This rearrangement joins TRBV14 to TRBJ2-7, with unresolved D. Trimming stripped 3 bases from V and 0 bases from J, with 12 bases between. The CDR3 has 15 amino acids. Germline V gene sequence: CDR1 SGHDN, CDR2 FVKESK. The CDR3, as DNA: TGTGCCAGCAGCCAGAAGACGGTCAGCTCCTACGAGCAGTACTTC. This codes for CASSQKTVSSYEQYF.

The chain has TRBV7-2 and TRBJ2-7, with D tentatively TRBD2 (6 bases). The CDR3 sequence is 13 residues long. Germline V gene sequence: CDR1 SGHTA, CDR2 FQGNSA. Between the trimmed V and J ends, which lost 3 bases and 3 bases, there was a span of 9 bases. The CDR3 loop reads CASSFYGGYEQYF. The CDR3 DNA is TGTGCCAGCAGCTTTTACGGGGGCTACGAGCAGTACTTC. Full variable domain (outside the CDR3, taken from reference TRBV7-2 and TRBJ2-7): GAGVSQSPSNKVTEKGKDVELRCDPISGHTALYWYRQSLGQGLEFLIYFQGNSAPDKSGLPSDRFSAERTGGSVSTLTIQRTQQEDSAVYLCASSFYGGYEQYFGPGTRLTVT.

This clonotype was observed a handful of times. The CDR3: CAISESSSGGAGEQYF. The CDR3 region has the DNA TGTGCCATCAGTGAGTCGAGTAGCGGGGGGGCGGGAGAGCAGTACTTC. The genes are TRBV10-3 and TRBJ2-7, with 11 nucleotides matching TRBD2. Germline values: CDR1 ENHRY, CDR2 SYGVKD. CDR3 length: 16 amino acids. The V segment lost 0 bases and the J segment 7 bases; nucleotides outside the gene matches: 8.

The table lists this clonotype with a few counts. The CDR3 bases are TGTGCCAGCAGCCCTGGGGCCCCGGGACAGGGTCATGGCTACACCTTC. This gives the protein CASSPGAPGQGHGYTF. The V call is TRBV9, the J call TRBJ1-2; 9 nucleotides agree with TRBD1. The CDR3 loop spans 16 amino acids. Germline CDR1 SGDLS, CDR2 YYNGEE. The trim removed 4 bases at V and 6 bases at J, leaving 13 bases unmatched.

This CDR3 reads CASSLALAGFSYEQYF. CDR3 nucleotides: TGCGCCAGCAGCCTCGCGTTAGCGGGTTTCTCCTACGAGCAGTACTTC. This chain uses TRBV5-1 with TRBJ2-7, with 7 bases aligning to TRBD2. The germline CDR1 and CDR2 sequences are SGHRS and YFSETQ. V gave up 4 bases and J gave up 0 bases; unmatched junction bases: 10. The CDR3 consists of 16 residues.

The sample holds a few counts of this clonotype. The V and J genes are TRBV6-5 and TRBJ2-1; 8 bases match TRBD1. The DNA matches TRBJ2-7 better at its end, which makes the J call doubtful. Germline V gene data show CDR1 as MNHEY and CDR2 as SVGAGI. There are 15 residues in the CDR3. The CDR3 nucleotides are TGTGCCAGCAGAAGGGGACAGGACAGCACCTACGAGCAGTACTTC. Translating it yields CASRRGQDSTYEQYF.

In this sample, this clonotype turned up a few times. The chain uses TRBV15 and TRBJ2-7; D is unresolved. The CDR3 runs to 13 residues. V dropped 0 bases and J dropped 2 bases, with 5 bases sitting between them. Looked up from germline, CDR1 is LNHNV and CDR2 is YYDKDF (reference sequence). CDR3 amino acids: CATSRESAYEQYF. The DNA for the CDR3 is TGTGCCACCAGCAGAGAAAGTGCCTACGAGCAGTACTTC.

This clonotype was counted only a few times. The chain joins TRBV27 to TRBJ1-4, with TRBD1 as a possible D gene (6 bases). CDR1 is MNHEY and CDR2 is SMNVEV in the germline V gene (reference sequence). CDR3 size: 15 residues. Between the trimmed V and J ends, which lost 0 bases and 12 bases, there was a span of 17 bases. As DNA, the CDR3 is TGTGCCAGCAGTTTATCCCCCCCACAGGGATTTGAACTGTTTTTT. Its protein is CASSLSPPQGFELFF.